This is a list of T cell receptor beta chains from one sample in a study of graft-versus-host responses after intestinal transplantation. Using immunoSEQ multiplex PCR, the repertoire was profiled, and TCRdb retains in-frame clones only, with some absent. The table shows over 100,000 clones, with roughly 96% occurring only once. These receptors lack a known antigen. The sequenced sample was unstimulated CD8+ T cells sorted from spleen or lymph node cells, obtained before intestinal transplant. The receptors come from a human donor who received an intestinal transplant. Each CDR3 is given with its conserved first and last residue. The order of the fields is D gene, clone size, V gene, J gene, CDR3 protein, CDR3 DNA. A D gene is named only where the DNA matches it firmly. Only part of the rows carry a size: once, few, many, or a class if the clone is expanded.

D: NA; size: NA; V: TRBV7-9; J: TRBJ1-1; CDR3: CASSLSEGGEAFF; DNA: TGTGCCAGCAGTCTCAGTGAAGGAGGTGAAGCTTTCTTT
D: TRBD2; size: NA; V: TRBV19; J: TRBJ2-7; CDR3: CASSRASGSSYEQYF; DNA: TGTGCCAGTAGTAGGGCTAGCGGTAGCTCCTACGAGCAGTACTTC
D: NA; size: NA; V: TRBV6-5; J: TRBJ1-6; CDR3: CASSYGSTPLHF; DNA: TGTGCCAGCAGTTACGGGTCTACACCCCTCCACTTT
D: TRBD2; size: NA; V: TRBV18; J: TRBJ2-5; CDR3: CASLLTSGRAAETQYF; DNA: TGTGCCAGCTTGCTAACTAGCGGGAGGGCCGCGGAGACCCAGTACTTC
D: TRBD2; size: NA; V: TRBV11-2; J: TRBJ2-5; CDR3: CASSFRGPWEREGIEQYF; DNA: TGTGCCAGCAGCTTCAGGGGACCCTGGGAGCGGGAGGGGATTGAGCAGTACTTC
D: NA; size: NA; V: TRBV7-3; J: TRBJ2-1; CDR3: CASSLIPDAGPNEQFF; DNA: TGTGCCAGCAGCCTAATCCCGGACGCCGGCCCCAATGAGCAGTTCTTC
D: NA; size: NA; V: TRBV14; J: TRBJ2-1; CDR3: CASSQDLIGARSYNEQFF; DNA: TGTGCCAGCAGCCAAGATCTTATCGGGGCCCGATCCTACAATGAGCAGTTCTTC
D: NA; size: NA; V: TRBV7-7; J: TRBJ2-1; CDR3: CASSSAAAGNEQFF; DNA: TGTGCCAGCAGCTCCGCGGCGGCTGGGAATGAGCAGTTCTTC
D: TRBD1; size: NA; V: TRBV30; J: TRBJ2-2; CDR3: CAWYRGIGELFF; DNA: TGTGCCTGGTACAGGGGAATCGGGGAGCTGTTTTTT
D: NA; size: NA; V: TRBV7-2; J: TRBJ2-7; CDR3: CASSRRGTPPIFYEQYF; DNA: TGTGCCAGCAGCCGACGGGGGACTCCCCCAATCTTCTACGAGCAGTACTTC
D: TRBD1; size: NA; V: TRBV6-1; J: TRBJ2-7; CDR3: CASSWTGGYEQYF; DNA: TGTGCCAGCAGTTGGACAGGGGGCTACGAGCAGTACTTC
D: NA; size: once; V: TRBV27; J: TRBJ2-6; CDR3: CASSFRWRTGANVLTF; DNA: TGTGCCAGCAGTTTCCGCTGGCGGACTGGGGCCAACGTCCTGACTTTC
D: NA; size: NA; V: TRBV9; J: TRBJ2-5; CDR3: CASSVNRGPKETQYF; DNA: TGTGCCAGCAGCGTAAATCGCGGCCCGAAAGAGACCCAGTACTTC
D: NA; size: NA; V: TRBV30; J: TRBJ1-1; CDR3: CAWSGSEAFF; DNA: TGTGCCTGGAGCGGTTCTGAAGCTTTCTTT
D: NA; size: NA; V: TRBV9; J: TRBJ1-1; CDR3: CASSVVTGPNTEAFF; DNA: TGTGCCAGCAGCGTAGTGACGGGGCCGAACACTGAAGCTTTCTTT
D: NA; size: NA; V: TRBV19; J: TRBJ1-4; CDR3: CASSIEPPTNEKLFF; DNA: TGTGCCAGTAGTATTGAGCCCCCAACTAATGAAAAACTGTTTTTT
D: NA; size: NA; V: TRBV5-4; J: TRBJ1-3; CDR3: CASSLGGTSGNTIYF; DNA: TGTGCCAGCAGCTTGGGAGGGACCTCTGGAAACACCATATATTTT
D: TRBD1; size: NA; V: TRBV9; J: TRBJ2-5; CDR3: CASSVTGAQETQYF; DNA: TGTGCCAGCAGCGTGACAGGGGCGCAAGAGACCCAGTACTTC
D: TRBD1; size: NA; V: TRBV4-1; J: TRBJ1-5; CDR3: CASSQDLRTGIQPQHF; DNA: TGCGCCAGCAGCCAAGATCTTAGGACAGGGATCCAGCCCCAGCATTTT
D: NA; size: NA; V: TRBV5-7; J: TRBJ2-7; CDR3: CASSVDRQVRYYEQYF; DNA: TGTGCCAGCAGCGTGGACCGACAGGTAAGGTACTACGAGCAGTACTTC
D: NA; size: once; V: TRBV5-6; J: TRBJ1-4; CDR3: CASSLGTFNEKLFF; DNA: TGTGCCAGCAGCTTGGGGACTTTTAATGAAAAACTGTTTTTT
D: NA; size: NA; V: TRBV6-5; J: TRBJ2-5; CDR3: CASSQGRIQETQYF; DNA: TGTGCCAGCAGCCAGGGACGGATACAAGAGACCCAGTACTTC
D: NA; size: NA; V: TRBV25-1; J: TRBJ2-1; CDR3: CASSGGLYNEQFF; DNA: TGTGCCAGCAGTGGTGGACTTTACAATGAGCAGTTCTTC
D: NA; size: NA; V: TRBV4-3; J: TRBJ1-5; CDR3: CASSQDAGVRQPQHF; DNA: TGCGCCAGCAGCCAAGATGCAGGGGTTAGGCAGCCCCAGCATTTT
D: NA; size: NA; V: TRBV30; J: TRBJ1-1; CDR3: CAWSEGNTEAFF; DNA: TGTGCCTGGAGTGAGGGGAACACTGAAGCTTTCTTT
D: NA; size: NA; V: TRBV6-5; J: TRBJ2-3; CDR3: CASSYEGFTDTQYF; DNA: TGTGCCAGCAGTTACGAGGGATTCACAGATACGCAGTATTTT
D: TRBD2; size: NA; V: TRBV7-9; J: TRBJ2-5; CDR3: CASRIAGKETQYF; DNA: TGTGCCAGCAGAATAGCGGGGAAAGAGACCCAGTACTTC
D: NA; size: NA; V: TRBV30; J: TRBJ2-7; CDR3: CACTTGPVREQYF; DNA: TGTGCCTGCACTACAGGGCCGGTAAGAGAGCAGTACTTC
D: NA; size: NA; V: TRBV9; J: TRBJ1-2; CDR3: CASSDGQTGYTF; DNA: TGTGCCAGCAGCGACGGACAGACTGGCTACACCTTC
D: NA; size: NA; V: TRBV7-3; J: TRBJ1-1; CDR3: CASSPGSALGYTEAFF; DNA: TGTGCCAGCAGCCCAGGGTCGGCCTTGGGGTACACTGAAGCTTTCTTT
D: NA; size: NA; V: TRBV6-5; J: TRBJ2-7; CDR3: CASSGHRDSYEQYF; DNA: TGTGCCAGCAGTGGCCACAGGGACTCCTACGAGCAGTACTTC
D: TRBD1; size: NA; V: TRBV9; J: TRBJ1-2; CDR3: CASSPGRGRVGYTF; DNA: TGTGCCAGCAGCCCCGGCAGGGGGCGAGTTGGCTACACCTTC
D: NA; size: NA; V: TRBV27; J: TRBJ2-7; CDR3: CASSFSGNYEQYF; DNA: TGTGCCAGCAGTTTTTCAGGGAACTACGAGCAGTACTTC
D: NA; size: NA; V: TRBV5-6; J: TRBJ1-1; CDR3: CASSSTAYRRRAFF; DNA: TGTGCCAGCAGCTCAACGGCATACCGACGGCGGGCTTTCTTT
D: NA; size: NA; V: TRBV7-8; J: TRBJ2-1; CDR3: CASSSDRNEQFF; DNA: TGTGCCAGCAGCTCCGACAGAAATGAGCAGTTCTTC
D: TRBD2; size: NA; V: TRBV28; J: TRBJ2-1; CDR3: CASSDLGLAEYNEQFF; DNA: TGTGCCAGCAGTGATCTGGGACTAGCGGAGTACAATGAGCAGTTCTTC
D: TRBD1; size: NA; V: TRBV15; J: TRBJ2-5; CDR3: CATSLTGGETQYF; DNA: TGTGCCACCAGCTTAACAGGGGGCGAGACCCAGTACTTC
D: TRBD1; size: NA; V: TRBV2; J: TRBJ2-7; CDR3: CASSEVPHRGPLGYEQYF; DNA: TGTGCCAGCAGTGAAGTCCCCCACAGGGGCCCCCTGGGCTACGAGCAGTACTTC
D: TRBD1; size: NA; V: TRBV27; J: TRBJ1-2; CDR3: CASRTGGDYGYTF; DNA: TGTGCCAGCAGGACAGGGGGGGACTATGGCTACACCTTC
D: NA; size: NA; V: TRBV27; J: TRBJ1-1; CDR3: CASSLGLRGTEAFF; DNA: TGTGCCAGCAGTTTAGGCCTGAGAGGGACTGAAGCTTTCTTT